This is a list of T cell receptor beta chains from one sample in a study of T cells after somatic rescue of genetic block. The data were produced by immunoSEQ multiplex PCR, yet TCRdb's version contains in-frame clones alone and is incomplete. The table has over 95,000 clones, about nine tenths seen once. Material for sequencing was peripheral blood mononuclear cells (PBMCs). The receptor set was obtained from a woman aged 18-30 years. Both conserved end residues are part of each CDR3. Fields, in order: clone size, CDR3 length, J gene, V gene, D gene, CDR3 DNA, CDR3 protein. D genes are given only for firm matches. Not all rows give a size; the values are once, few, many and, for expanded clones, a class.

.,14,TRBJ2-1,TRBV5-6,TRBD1,TGTGCCAGCAGCTGGACAGGGATCGGCAATGAGCAGTTCTTC,CASSWTGIGNEQFF
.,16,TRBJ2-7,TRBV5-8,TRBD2,TGTGCCAGCAGCTTCACCTTAGCGGGGGGCTCCTACGAGCAGTACTTC,CASSFTLAGGSYEQYF
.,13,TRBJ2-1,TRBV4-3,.,TGCGCCAGCAGCCGGATCCCGGGATATCCCCAGTTCTTC,CASSRIPGYPQFF
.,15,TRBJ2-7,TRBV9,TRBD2,TGTGCCAGCAGCGCCGAGGGGAGGGGCAGTCGCGAGCAGTACTTC,CASSAEGRGSREQYF
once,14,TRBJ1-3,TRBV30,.,TGTGCCTCTTGGGCCGACAGCTCTGGAAACACCATATATTTT,CASWADSSGNTIYF
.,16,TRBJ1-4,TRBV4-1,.,TGCGCCAGCAGCCAAGACGGCGCGGGAACCCTTGAAAAACTGTTTTTT,CASSQDGAGTLEKLFF
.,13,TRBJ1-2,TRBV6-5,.,TGTGCCAGCAGTTTCTCGACGGACTATGGCTACACCTTC,CASSFSTDYGYTF
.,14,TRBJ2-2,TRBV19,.,TGTGCCAGTAGACCGGTAGAAGTATCCGGGGAGCTGTTTTTT,CASRPVEVSGELFF
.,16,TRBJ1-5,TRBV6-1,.,TGTGCCAGCAGTGAAGCGGGAGGCTTGGCCAGTCAGCCCCAGCATTTT,CASSEAGGLASQPQHF
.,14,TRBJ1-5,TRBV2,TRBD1,TGTGCCAGCAGCGGGACAGGGGGCGGTCAGCCCCAGCATTTT,CASSGTGGGQPQHF
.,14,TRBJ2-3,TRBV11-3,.,TGTGCCAGCAGCTCCACTTCTTCAGCAGATACGCAGTATTTT,CASSSTSSADTQYF
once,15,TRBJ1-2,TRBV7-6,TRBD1,TGTGCCAGCAGCTTAGGTGGACAGGGTGGAAATGGCTACACCTTC,CASSLGGQGGNGYTF
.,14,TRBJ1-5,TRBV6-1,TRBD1,TGTGCCAGCAGGAGTTTGACAGGGGACCAGCCCCAGCATTTT,CASRSLTGDQPQHF
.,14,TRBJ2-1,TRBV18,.,TGTGCCAGCTCACGGGGGACCTCCTACAATGAGCAGTTCTTC,CASSRGTSYNEQFF
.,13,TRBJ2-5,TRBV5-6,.,TGTGCCAGCAGCCCGGACAACCAAGAGACCCAGTACTTC,CASSPDNQETQYF
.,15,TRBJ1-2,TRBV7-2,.,TGTGCCAGCAGCTTCTCCTTTGACAGCATCTATGGCTACACCTTC,CASSFSFDSIYGYTF
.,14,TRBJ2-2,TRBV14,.,TGTGCCAGCAGCCCTCGACTGGACACCGGGGAGCTGTTTTTT,CASSPRLDTGELFF
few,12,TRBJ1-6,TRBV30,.,TGTGCCTGGAGTAACGGCAATTCACCCCTCCACTTT,CAWSNGNSPLHF
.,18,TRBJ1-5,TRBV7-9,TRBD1,TGTGCCAGCAGCTTAGAACAGGGGGCGACCTATAGCAATCAGCCCCAGCATTTT,CASSLEQGATYSNQPQHF
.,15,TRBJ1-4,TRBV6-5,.,TGTGCCAGCAGTTACTCCGGGAGAACTAATGAAAAACTGTTTTTT,CASSYSGRTNEKLFF
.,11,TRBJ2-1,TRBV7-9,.,TGTGCCAGCACCAGGACCGTTGAGCAGTTCTTC,CASTRTVEQFF
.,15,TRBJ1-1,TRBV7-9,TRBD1,TGTGCCAGCAGCCCCCCCGACAGGGTGAGCTCTGAAGCTTTCTTT,CASSPPDRVSSEAFF
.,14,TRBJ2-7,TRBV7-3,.,TGTGCCAGCAGCTTAACGGAGACCGCCGGCGAGCAGTACTTC,CASSLTETAGEQYF